This T cell receptor beta chain derives from a study of T-cell reconstitution after alpha-beta-depleted transplantation in children. Points from the study as a whole: Some patients' high day-60 TCRbeta diversity was traced to surviving recipient T cells and thymic progenitors. Diversity and T-cell counts at one year after transplant derived mostly from new T cells. Two months or so post-transplant, alpha-beta T cells reportedly derived from several hundred expanded graft clones.

Worth noting for this clonotype: Its antigen is as yet unknown.

CDR1 and CDR2 from the germline V gene are DFQATT and SNEGSKA (reference sequence). V lost 1 base and J lost 0, with 22 bases in between. The CDR3 length is 19 residues. Preparation of the TCRbeta library was carried out with unique molecular identifiers. TCRdb fed the PCR reads into MiXCR, producing one record per CDR3 protein. Among 530,000 or so distinct CDR3 sequences listed, 20% to 30% were seen once. Here the sequenced sample was PBMCs, taken before TCRalphabeta/CD19-depleted stem cell transplant. This receptor was obtained from a boy younger than two with Wiskott-Aldrich syndrome, due to receive a stem cell transplant. The genes are TRBV20-1 and TRBJ1-5; unclear D gene. CDR3 bases: TGCAGTGCTAGAGTGTTTTCTGACACGGACCGCTATAGCAATCAGCCCCAGCATTTT. Protein sequence: CSARVFSDTDRYSNQPQHF.